The 14 T cell receptor beta chains reported below all come from one sample, sequenced in a study of blood T cell repertoires in COVID-19. Sequencing used immunoSEQ multiplex PCR; TCRdb keeps in-frame clones, though not all of them. The table includes about 330,000 clones, around 88% detected once. The sequencing input was peripheral blood. These receptors were collected from a woman aged 45-59 years with acute or convalescent COVID-19.

This clone was counted a few times. At one end the junction does not follow the germline gene, possibly because of a read error. This chain connects TRBV23-1 to TRBJ1-3; weak D call: TRBD1 (6 bases). TRBV23-1 is recorded as an ORF, its role being uncertain. The CDR3 contains 13 residues. Written as DNA, the CDR3 is TGTCTTCAGGGGAAAGGATCTGGAAACACCATATATTTT. Amino acid sequence: CLQGKGSGNTIYF.

V and J are TRBV15 and TRBJ1-1; unclear D gene. This CDR3 is built from 13 residues. The V gene lost 8 bases and the J gene lost 6 bases, with 16 bases spanning the gap. Germline CDR1 and CDR2: LNHNV and YYDKDF (reference sequence). As DNA, the CDR3 is TGTGCCACCTCGTCCGTTCTTGTATCTGAAGCTTTCTTT. Encoded protein: CATSSVLVSEAFF.

The chain has TRBV2 and TRBJ2-3, with TRBD1 matching 10 bases. The CDR3 extends over 17 amino acids. Losses at the gene ends were 0 bases for V and 5 bases for J; bases not matched to a gene: 8. From germline, CDR1 is SNHLY and CDR2 FYNNEI. The CDR3 protein is CASSEALGGQGQDTQYF. CDR3 bases: TGTGCCAGCAGTGAAGCGCTTGGGGGACAGGGGCAAGATACGCAGTATTTT.

V usage is TRBV5-4 and J usage is TRBJ2-1, with a weak D call TRBD2 (6 bases). There are 15 residues in the CDR3. Germline CDR1 reads SGHNT; CDR2 reads YYREEE (reference sequence). Trimming left V 4 bases short and J 4 bases short, with 15 bases between. This chain's CDR3 is CASSPGGGTYNEQFF. The DNA of the CDR3 is TGTGCCAGCAGCCCTGGTGGAGGGACTTACAATGAGCAGTTCTTC.

The genes are TRBV2 and TRBJ2-1, with 11 bases identical to TRBD1. J gave up 7 bases and V 5 bases, and 7 bases lay outside the gene matches. Per germline, CDR1 SNHLY and CDR2 FYNNEI. The CDR3 loop spans 15 amino acids. The CDR3 region has the DNA TGTGCCAGCAGTTATTCGGGACAGGGGGATAATGAGCAGTTCTTC. It encodes CASSYSGQGDNEQFF.

The chain carries TRBV29-1 and TRBJ1-2, with 7 bases aligning to TRBD1. This CDR3 is 13 amino acids long. Germline V gene sequence: CDR1 SQVTM, CDR2 ANQGSEA. V trimming: 6 bases; J trimming: 2 bases; junction bases outside the gene matches: 6. CDR3 in amino acids: CSVITGANYGYTF. The CDR3 DNA reads TGCAGCGTCATTACAGGGGCCAACTATGGCTACACCTTC.

The sample holds one count of this clone. The chain links TRBV24-1 to TRBJ2-1, with D perhaps matching TRBD1 (5 bases). Trimming took off 3 bases at V and 4 bases at J, with 12 bases between the two ends. CDR1 and CDR2 from the germline V gene are KGHDR and SFDVKD. CDR3 length equals 15 residues. Here the CDR3 reads CATSDPWTSYNEQFF. The CDR3 DNA reads as TGTGCCACCAGTGATCCTTGGACAAGTTACAATGAGCAGTTCTTC.

CDR3 residues: CASSPGLAGGGYEQYF. The CDR3 nucleotides read TGTGCCAGCTCCCCGGGACTAGCGGGAGGGGGGTACGAGCAGTACTTC. The chain employs TRBV2 and TRBJ2-7, with 16 bases fitting TRBD2. J lost 4 bases, V lost 8 bases, and 8 bases had no gene match. Germline assignment: CDR1 SNHLY and CDR2 FYNNEI. The CDR3 covers 16 residues.

This rearrangement joins TRBV27 to TRBJ1-2, with D maybe TRBD1 (6 bases). The CDR3 contains 14 residues. Germline values: CDR1 MNHEY, CDR2 SMNVEV (reference sequence). V gave up 0 bases and J gave up 8 bases, with 13 bases separating them. The DNA for the CDR3 is TGTGCCAGCAGTTTATCGGGCAGGGGTGAGGGCTACACCTTC. Protein sequence: CASSLSGRGEGYTF.

V usage is TRBV9 and J usage is TRBJ2-7; TRBD2 matches 7 bases. J was trimmed by 1 base and V by 2 bases; bases with no gene match: 6. The CDR3 contains 15 residues. Germline values: CDR1 SGDLS, CDR2 YYNGEE. The CDR3 region is CASSVSWGLSYEQYF. The DNA of the CDR3 is TGTGCCAGCAGCGTGTCTTGGGGACTATCCTACGAGCAGTACTTC.

The gene calls are TRBV29-1 and TRBJ1-2, with D possibly being TRBD1 (6 bases). The CDR3 contains 13 residues. Per the germline V gene, CDR1 is SQVTM and CDR2 is ANQGSEA. Trimming left V 6 bases short and J 2 bases short, with 13 bases between. CDR3 region: CSVSTGTNYGYTF. In DNA, the CDR3 is TGCAGCGTGTCGACAGGCACAAACTATGGCTACACCTTC.

This chain's CDR3 is CASSQYFPRDTEAFF. In DNA, the CDR3 is TGTGCCAGCAGCCAATACTTCCCCCGGGACACTGAAGCTTTCTTT. The gene calls are TRBV11-2 and TRBJ1-1, with no clear D. The ends were cut back, 5 bases at V and 3 bases at J, with 16 bases in the middle. This CDR3 contains 15 residues. Looked up from germline, CDR1 is SGHAT and CDR2 is FQNNGV.

The chain combines TRBV10-1 with TRBJ2-7; a weak D match, TRBD2 (5 bases). Germline CDR1 WNHNN, CDR2 SYGVQD (reference sequence). Trimming removed 9 bases from V and 7 bases from J, with 7 bases in between. The CDR3 has 9 residues. The CDR3 DNA follows: TGCGCCAGAAGCGGTGAGCAGTACTTC. Protein sequence: CARSGEQYF.

This clone was detected a few times. This chain links TRBV24-1 with TRBJ2-7, with D tentatively TRBD2 (5 bases). Trimming pared 3 bases from V and 2 bases from J, leaving 10 bases between. This CDR3 spans 14 amino acids. Germline lookup yields CDR1 KGHDR and CDR2 SFDVKD. The DNA for the CDR3 is TGTGCCACCAGTGATACTAGGTCCCCCTACGAGCAGTACTTC. It encodes CATSDTRSPYEQYF.